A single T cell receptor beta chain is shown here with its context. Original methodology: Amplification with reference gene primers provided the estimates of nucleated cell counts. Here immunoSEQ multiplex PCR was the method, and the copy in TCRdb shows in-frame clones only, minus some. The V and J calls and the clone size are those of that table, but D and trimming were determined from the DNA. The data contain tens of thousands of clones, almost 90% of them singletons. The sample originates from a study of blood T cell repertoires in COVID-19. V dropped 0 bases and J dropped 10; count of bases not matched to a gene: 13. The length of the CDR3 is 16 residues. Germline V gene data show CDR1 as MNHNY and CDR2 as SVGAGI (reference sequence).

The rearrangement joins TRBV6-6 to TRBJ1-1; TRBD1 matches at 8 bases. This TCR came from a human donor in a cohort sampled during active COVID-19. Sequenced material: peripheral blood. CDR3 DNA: TGTGCCAGCAGTTACTCAGCAGTTGGACAGGGTGGAGGAGCTTTCTTT. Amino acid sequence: CASSYSAVGQGGGAFF.